This T cell receptor (beta chain) was identified during a study of CD8 T cells in Susac syndrome. Notes on the study in general: The study's TCR sequencing and HLA analysis drew on a certain number of individuals. That number was acknowledged as relatively small.

With respect to this clonotype: The antigen remains unidentified.

The V end lost 5 bases, the J end lost 8 bases, and 16 bases lay between the germline ends. CDR1 and CDR2 (germline): SEHNR, FQNEAQ (reference sequence). The CDR3 consists of 14 residues. TCR beta from blood CD8+ and CD4+ T cells was sequenced. The multiple sclerosis controls were treatment-naive patients, and their relapsing-remitting disease was stable or active. When the RNA was reverse transcribed, random hexamers were used with an input of roughly 0.45 to 1 ug. Amplification of the TCR beta CDR3 was carried out by immunoSEQ multiplex PCR, which spanned a total of 54 Vbeta and 13 Jbeta segments. TCRdb fed the immunoSEQ multiplex PCR reads into MiXCR, producing one record per CDR3 protein. Found here are about 440,000 distinct CDR3 sequences, around 83% of them singletons; the top ten hold roughly 0.11%.

The sample was CD8+ T cells from PBMCs. The TCR comes from a human donor with multiple sclerosis. The rearrangement links TRBV7-9 to TRBJ2-1; D gene ambiguous. The CDR3 protein is CASSGPLRWDEQFF. The CDR3 DNA sequence: TGTGCCAGCAGCGGTCCCTTACGGTGGGATGAGCAGTTCTTC.